The source of this TCR beta chain is a study of blood T cells in healthy people across ages. The authors ran a second PCR of roughly 6 to 12 cycles using a sample-barcoded 5' primer and a J-beta primer mix. TCRdb itself ran the 5' RACE reads through MiXCR, one entry per CDR3 protein. The sample lists 1 million to 1.2 million distinct CDR3 sequences, roughly two fifths occurring once. Trimming stripped 0 bases from V and 1 base from J, with 9 bases between. CDR3 length: 16 residues. Germline CDR1 MNHEY, CDR2 SVGAGI. There are a few counts of this clonotype. The clonotype comes from a man younger than 30 in good health. The rearrangement links TRBV6-5 to TRBJ1-4; no clear D gene. What was sequenced was blood. Here the CDR3 reads CASSYSGFGTNEKLFF. The CDR3 bases are TGTGCCAGCAGTTACTCAGGGTTCGGAACTAATGAAAAACTGTTTTTT.